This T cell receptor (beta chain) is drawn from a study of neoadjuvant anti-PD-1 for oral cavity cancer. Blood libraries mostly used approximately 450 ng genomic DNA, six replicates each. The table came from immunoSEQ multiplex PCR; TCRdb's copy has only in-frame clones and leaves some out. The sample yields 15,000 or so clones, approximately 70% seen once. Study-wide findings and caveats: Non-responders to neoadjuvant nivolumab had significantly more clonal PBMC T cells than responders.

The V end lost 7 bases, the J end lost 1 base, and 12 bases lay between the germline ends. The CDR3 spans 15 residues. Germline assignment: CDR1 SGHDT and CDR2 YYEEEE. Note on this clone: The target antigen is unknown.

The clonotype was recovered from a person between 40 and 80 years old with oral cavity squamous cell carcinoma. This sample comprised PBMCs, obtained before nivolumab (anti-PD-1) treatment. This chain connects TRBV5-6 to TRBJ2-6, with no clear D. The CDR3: CASGPTRSGANVLTF. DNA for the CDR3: TGTGCCAGCGGCCCCACAAGGTCTGGGGCCAACGTCCTGACTTTC. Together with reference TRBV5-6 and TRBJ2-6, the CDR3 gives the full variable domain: DAGVTQSPTHLIKTRGQQVTLRCSPKSGHDTVSWYQQALGQGPQFIFQYYEEEERQRGNFPDRFSGHQFPNYSSELNVNALLLGDSALYLCASGPTRSGANVLTFGAGSRLTVL.